Sequencing of this TCR beta chain was carried out in a study of blood T cell repertoires in COVID-19. Study as a whole: Sample material is recorded as cDNA or gDNA derived from T cells, B-cell-depleted T cells, or PBMCs.

This CDR3 has 17 residues. Germline-derived CDR1 and CDR2 are MNHNS and SASEGT. Trimming cost V 1 base and J 0 bases; bases outside gene matches: 6. Authors' processing steps: Amplification from reference gene primers served as the basis for estimated nucleated cell counts. Sequenced by immunoSEQ multiplex PCR; TCRdb stores in-frame clones only, minus some. V and J calls and clone size are as listed in that table; D and trimming were resolved from the DNA. This table holds around 220,000 clones, 65% to 90% found once. Material: peripheral blood. The origin of this receptor is a man between 45 and 60 years old with acute or convalescent COVID-19. This chain joins TRBV6-1 and TRBJ2-3; 8 nucleotides line up with TRBD2. CDR3 nucleotides: TGTGCCAGCAGTGAAGTTCTTAGCGGGGCAAGCACAGATACGCAGTATTTT. Translated, it gives CASSEVLSGASTDTQYF.